The clone carrying this T cell receptor beta chain was found many times. The data were obtained in a study of CD8 T cells in ankylosing spondylitis. TCRdb recomputed calls from the 5' RACE reads with MiXCR, one row per CDR3 protein. Among 200,000 to 250,000 distinct CDR3 sequences, 10% were seen once, and the ten largest hold 21%. The sequence was collected from a male donor with ankylosing spondylitis or in good health (not recorded which). The specimen sequenced was blood, either unsorted or a sorted T cell fraction (not recorded which).

CDR3 bases: TGCAGTGCTAGATTACGCCCCGGGGAGACCCAGTACTTC. Translation: CSARLRPGETQYF. The chain joins TRBV20-1 to TRBJ2-5; D call uncertain. V shed 2 bases and J shed 5 bases, with 12 bases lying between them. The CDR3 consists of 13 residues. Germline V lookup: CDR1 DFQATT, CDR2 SNEGSKA (reference sequence).